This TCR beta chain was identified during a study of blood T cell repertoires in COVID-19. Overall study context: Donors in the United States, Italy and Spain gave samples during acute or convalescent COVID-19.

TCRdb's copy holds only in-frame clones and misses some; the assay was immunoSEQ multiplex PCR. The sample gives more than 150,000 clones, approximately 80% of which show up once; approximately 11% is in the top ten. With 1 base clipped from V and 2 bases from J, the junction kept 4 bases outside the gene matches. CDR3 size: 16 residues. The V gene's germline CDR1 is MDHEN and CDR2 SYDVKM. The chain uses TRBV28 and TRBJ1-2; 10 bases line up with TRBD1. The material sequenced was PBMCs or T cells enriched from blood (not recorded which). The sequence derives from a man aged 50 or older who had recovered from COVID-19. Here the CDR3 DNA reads TGTGCCAGCAGTTTATCCGGGACAGGGGACAACTATGGCTACACCTTC. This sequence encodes CASSLSGTGDNYGYTF.